A selection of T cell receptor beta chains follows, all from one sample in a study of CD8 T cells in Susac syndrome. TCRdb analysed the immunoSEQ multiplex PCR reads with MiXCR anew, one entry per CDR3 protein. The sample consists of approximately 190,000 distinct CDR3 sequences, approximately 95% of them appearing once. Sequenced input: CD8+ T cells from PBMCs. The source of these receptors is a human donor with Susac syndrome. Both conserved end residues are part of each CDR3. The D gene is left open where the match is weak. The size entry is marked missing in some rows and otherwise reads once, few, many or a size class.

d_gene	len	abundance	v_gene	j_gene	CDR3aa	CDR3nt
TRBD1	15	.	TRBV6-5	TRBJ1-2	CASRDRGLSRDGYTF	TGTGCCAGCCGGGACAGGGGGCTCTCTAGGGATGGCTACACCTTC
TRBD2	14	.	TRBV7-8	TRBJ2-7	CASSPRRGAYEQYF	TGTGCCAGCAGCCCGCGTCGGGGGGCCTACGAGCAGTACTTC
.	14	.	TRBV7-9	TRBJ1-2	CASSSQGSGDGYTF	TGTGCCAGCAGCTCACAGGGTTCGGGGGACGGCTACACCTTC
.	15	.	TRBV3-1	TRBJ2-1	CASSQSAGRTDEQFF	TGTGCCAGCAGCCAATCAGCAGGTCGGACGGATGAGCAGTTCTTC
.	12	.	TRBV20-1	TRBJ2-7	CSAGPRGDEQYF	TGCAGTGCTGGCCCAAGGGGTGACGAGCAGTACTTC
.	17	.	TRBV5-6	TRBJ2-4	CASSLDQGRVAKNIQYF	TGTGCCAGCAGCTTGGATCAGGGGAGAGTAGCCAAAAACATTCAGTACTTC
.	14	.	TRBV9	TRBJ2-5	CASSVEGAGETQYF	TGTGCCAGCAGCGTAGAGGGTGCGGGAGAGACCCAGTACTTC
.	12	.	TRBV12-3/TRBV12-4	TRBJ1-4	CASSLGPSGLFF	TGTGCCAGCAGCCTCGGGCCCTCCGGACTGTTTTTT
.	15	.	TRBV4-1	TRBJ1-4	CASSQEWGANEKLFF	TGCGCCAGCAGCCAAGAGTGGGGGGCTAATGAAAAACTGTTTTTT
TRBD1	14	.	TRBV11-2	TRBJ2-7	CASGQTGDGYEQYF	TGTGCCAGCGGGCAAACAGGGGACGGCTACGAGCAGTACTTC
TRBD1	14	once	TRBV19	TRBJ1-1	CASSHTGQGTEAFF	TGTGCCAGTAGCCACACGGGACAGGGCACTGAAGCTTTCTTT
TRBD1	17	.	TRBV3-1	TRBJ1-2	CASSQELGLGDRAGYTF	TGTGCCAGCAGCCAAGAACTGGGCTTGGGGGACAGGGCTGGCTACACCTTC
.	13	.	TRBV6-5	TRBJ2-1	CASSYGPRNEQFF	TGTGCCAGCAGTTACGGACCCCGGAATGAGCAGTTCTTC
TRBD1	14	.	TRBV19	TRBJ1-2	CASIGQGGSYGYTF	TGTGCCAGTATCGGACAGGGTGGGAGCTATGGCTACACCTTC